Following are 5 T cell receptor beta chains from one sample sequenced in a study of Graves' ophthalmopathy and Graves' hyperthyroidism. Using RNA transcripts, the TCR beta CDR3 regions were amplified. First-round RT-PCR with HTBI primers preceded a second-round multiplex PCR. TCRdb fed the multiplex PCR reads into MiXCR, producing one record per CDR3 protein. Of some 390,000 distinct CDR3 sequences in the sample, about 16% were seen once. The material sequenced was peripheral blood. These receptors were obtained from a woman younger than 35 with Graves' ophthalmopathy.

In this sample, this clonotype turned up many times. The V gene is TRBV28, the J gene TRBJ2-5, with D perhaps matching TRBD2 (6 bases). V was clipped by 3 bases and J by 5 bases, with 10 bases between them. In germline, CDR1 is MDHEN, CDR2 SYDVKM. CDR3 length equals 13 residues. The CDR3 DNA sequence: TGTGCCAGCAGTTTGGGGGGTCAGGAGACCCAGTACTTC. As protein: CASSLGGQETQYF. Supplemented by reference TRBV28 and TRBJ2-5, the full variable domain reads DVKVTQSSRYLVKRTGEKVFLECVQDMDHENMFWYRQDPGLGLRLIYFSYDVKMKEKGDIPEGYSVSREKKERFSLILESASTNQTSMYLCASSLGGQETQYFGPGTRLLVL.

The J gene is TRBJ2-7, the V gene TRBV7-9; 8 bases align to TRBD2. Per the germline V gene, CDR1 is SEHNR and CDR2 is FQNEAQ (reference sequence). This CDR3 is 15 amino acids long. V was pared by 2 bases and J by 7 bases, with 10 bases of the junction left unmatched. The CDR3 loop is CASSLPRGGGFEQYF. The CDR3, as DNA: TGTGCCAGCAGCTTACCACGGGGGGGAGGCTTTGAGCAGTACTTC.

This clonotype has a count of ten or more. The chain links TRBV30 to TRBJ1-1; possibly TRBD1 for D (5 bases). CDR1 is GTSNPN, CDR2 SVGIG, per germline (reference sequence). The CDR3 extends over 13 amino acids. V dropped 2 bases and J dropped 6 bases, with 13 bases sitting between them. The CDR3 loop reads CAWSHQGLPEAFF. DNA of the CDR3: TGTGCCTGGAGTCACCAGGGTTTGCCTGAAGCTTTCTTT. Full variable domain (remainder filled in from reference TRBV30 and TRBJ1-1): SQTIHQWPATLVQPVGSPLSLECTVEGTSNPNLYWYRQAAGRGLQLLFYSVGIGQISSEVPQNLSASRPQDRQFILSSKKLLLSDSGFYLCAWSHQGLPEAFFGQGTRLTVV.

This clonotype was observed at least ten times. This chain connects TRBV7-2 to TRBJ2-3, with 8 bases identical to TRBD2. The V segment lost 4 bases and the J segment 2 bases; nucleotides outside the gene matches: 17. The CDR3 is 19 amino acids. Germline V gives CDR1 SGHTA, CDR2 FQGNSA. The CDR3 loop reads CASSYRPAGDPSSTDTQYF. The CDR3 bases are TGTGCCAGCAGCTACCGACCAGCGGGAGACCCGAGCTCCACAGATACGCAGTATTTT.

This clonotype was seen many times. The V call is TRBV12-3 or TRBV12-4, the J call TRBJ2-7, with 8 nucleotides matching TRBD2. The CDR3 spans 13 residues. V lost 6 bases to trimming and J lost 3 bases; unmatched junction nucleotides: 4. The CDR3 bases are TGTGCCAGCAGGCGGGGACTAGACTACGAGCAGTACTTC. Translated, it gives CASRRGLDYEQYF.